This T cell receptor (beta chain) is drawn from a study of blood T cell repertoires in COVID-19. Study background: There were acute and convalescent COVID-19 samples, and they came from the United States, Italy and Spain. PBMCs, B-cell-depleted T cells, or T cells were the source of the cDNA or gDNA that made up the material.

Enrollment of patients from Seattle took place during active infection, with longitudinal follow-up. This CDR3 has 16 residues. Germline CDR1 and CDR2: ENHRY and SYGVKD. Trimming removed 0 bases from V and 9 bases from J; junction bases left unmatched: 10. Methods used by the authors: Reference gene primer amplification gave estimated nucleated cell counts. The repertoire was sequenced with immunoSEQ multiplex PCR; TCRdb's copy has only in-frame clones and lacks some. V and J calls and clone size are given by that table; D and trimming were obtained from the DNA. The table lists 200,000 to 250,000 clones, approximately 80% of them singletons.

The chain recombines TRBV10-3 with TRBJ2-5; 10 bases fit TRBD1. The receptor comes from a woman at least 80 years old with COVID-19, enrolled during active disease. The sample comprised peripheral blood. The CDR3 DNA sequence: TGTGCCATCAGTGAGTCGAGACAGGGGGCCGGGGCGGCCCAGTACTTC. Protein: CAISESRQGAGAAQYF.